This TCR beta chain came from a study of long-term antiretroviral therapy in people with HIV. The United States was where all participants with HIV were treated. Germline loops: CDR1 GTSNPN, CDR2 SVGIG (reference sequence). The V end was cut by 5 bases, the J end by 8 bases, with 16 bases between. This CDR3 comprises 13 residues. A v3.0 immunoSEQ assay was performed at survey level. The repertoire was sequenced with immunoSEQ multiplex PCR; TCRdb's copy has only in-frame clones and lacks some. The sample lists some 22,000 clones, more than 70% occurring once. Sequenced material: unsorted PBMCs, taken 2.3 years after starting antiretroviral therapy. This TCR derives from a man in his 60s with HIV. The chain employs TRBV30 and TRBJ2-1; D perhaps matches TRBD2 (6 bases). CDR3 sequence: CAWGPTSIHEQFF. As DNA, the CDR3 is TGTGCCTGGGGTCCGACTAGTATCCATGAGCAGTTCTTC.